A single sample is the source of the 17 T cell receptor beta chains below, sequenced in a study of cytomegalovirus exposure and HLA in healthy donors. The study ran its PCR with 60 Vbeta and 13 Jbeta primers. Measured with immunoSEQ multiplex PCR; TCRdb has only the in-frame clones, and not every one. The data hold 150,000 to 200,000 clones, with about 69% observed a single time. The sequencing input was PBMCs. The receptors derive from a male donor in good health and CMV-seronegative.

This clone was counted a few times. The chain joins TRBV9 to TRBJ2-1; 12 nucleotides align to TRBD2. There are 16 residues in the CDR3. The ends lost 3 bases at V and 6 bases at J; junction bases unmatched: 7. Germline loops: CDR1 SGDLS, CDR2 YYNGEE. For the CDR3, the DNA is TGTGCCAGCAGCGCCCCCGGGACTAGCGGGTTCAATGAGCAGTTCTTC. Protein product: CASSAPGTSGFNEQFF. The whole variable domain, remainder taken from reference TRBV9 and TRBJ2-1, is DSGVTQTPKHLITATGQRVTLRCSPRSGDLSVYWYQQSLDQGLQFLIQYYNGEERAKGNILERFSAQQFPDLHSELNLSSLELGDSALYFCASSAPGTSGFNEQFFGPGTRLTVL.

The V gene is TRBV6-5, the J gene TRBJ2-7, with a tentative D call TRBD1 (6 bases). Germline V gene sequence: CDR1 MNHEY, CDR2 SVGAGI. Trimming removed 0 bases from V and 5 bases from J, with 14 bases in between. The CDR3 spans 15 residues. CDR3 sequence reads: CASSYSTGLRNEQYF. The CDR3 DNA reads TGTGCCAGCAGTTACTCGACAGGCCTCCGTAACGAGCAGTACTTC.

This sequence joins TRBV7-8 and TRBJ2-7, with a tentative D call TRBD2 (6 bases). V lost 2 bases and J 5 bases, leaving 19 bases between the germline ends. Germline V lookup: CDR1 SGHVS, CDR2 FQNEAQ. This CDR3 spans 16 amino acids. This CDR3 reads CASSLQDTGRLHEQYF. The CDR3 DNA follows: TGTGCCAGCAGCTTACAGGACACCGGGAGATTACACGAGCAGTACTTC.

The chain joins TRBV6-5 to TRBJ1-1; tentatively, D is TRBD1 (6 bases). Trimming pared 2 bases from V and 2 bases from J, leaving 9 bases between. The CDR3 contains 14 residues. Germline lookup yields CDR1 MNHEY and CDR2 SVGAGI. CDR3 coding DNA: TGTGCCAGCAGTTACGGGGACACTAACACTGAAGCTTTCTTT. Protein product: CASSYGDTNTEAFF.

This clone was seen a handful of times. The V gene is TRBV7-2, the J gene TRBJ1-6; 8 bases agree with TRBD1. V shed 3 bases, J shed 0 bases, and the junction held 7 bases outside the gene matches. The length of the CDR3 is 18 residues. Per the germline V gene, CDR1 is SGHTA and CDR2 is FQGNSA. The CDR3 here is CASSFWTGPLSYNSPLHF. Here the CDR3 DNA reads TGTGCCAGCAGCTTTTGGACAGGGCCACTCTCCTATAATTCACCCCTCCACTTT.

The CDR3 spells CASSQDIGAYEQYF. CDR3 nucleotides: TGTGCCAGCAGCCAAGATATAGGAGCCTACGAGCAGTACTTC. The chain has TRBV4-2 and TRBJ2-7; no reliable D call. Germline-derived CDR1 and CDR2 are LGHNA and YNFKEQ. The germline V and J ends were trimmed by 0 bases and 2 bases, with 8 bases remaining between them. This CDR3 is 14 amino acids long.

The chain carries TRBV11-3 and TRBJ2-1, with 8 positions matching TRBD2. The V gene end was trimmed by 5 bases and the J gene end by 8 bases; junction bases not matched to a gene: 14. The germline V gene has CDR1 SGHNT and CDR2 YENEEA. The CDR3 sequence is 16 residues long. The CDR3 loop is CASSPRRLAGGDEQFF. For the CDR3, the DNA is TGTGCCAGCAGCCCGAGGCGTCTCGCGGGGGGCGATGAGCAGTTCTTC.

V and J are TRBV6-6 and TRBJ1-5, with D tentatively TRBD1 (5 bases). Trimming cost V 7 bases and J 3 bases, with 16 bases left between them. CDR3 length equals 15 residues. Germline V gene sequence: CDR1 MNHNY, CDR2 SVGAGI (reference sequence). CDR3 sequence (DNA): TGTGCCAGCACCTCCTTGGGGGGTACCAATCAGCCCCAGCATTTT. It specifies CASTSLGGTNQPQHF.

V usage is TRBV7-2 and J usage is TRBJ1-1; D unresolved. Trimming shortened V by 5 bases and J by 1 base, and 11 bases separated the two germline ends. The CDR3 is 14 residues long. Germline CDR1 reads SGHTA; CDR2 reads FQGNSA. CDR3 sequence: CASSHPLRNTEAFF. Written as DNA, the CDR3 is TGTGCCAGCAGCCACCCACTCCGGAACACTGAAGCTTTCTTT. The full variable domain, with the rest looked up from reference TRBV7-2 and TRBJ1-1, is GAGVSQSPSNKVTEKGKDVELRCDPISGHTALYWYRQSLGQGLEFLIYFQGNSAPDKSGLPSDRFSAERTGGSVSTLTIQRTQQEDSAVYLCASSHPLRNTEAFFGQGTRLTVV.

A word on this clone: Other nucleotide sequences from this sample produce the same CDR3. The J gene is TRBJ1-3, the V gene TRBV15; a possible D gene is TRBD1 (5 bases). V lost 0 bases to trimming and J lost 0 bases, with 9 bases between them. CDR3 length: 16 amino acids. The germline gives CDR1 LNHNV, CDR2 YYDKDF (reference sequence). The CDR3 loop is CATSRDLTGSGNTIYF. In nucleotides, the CDR3 is TGTGCCACCAGCAGAGATTTAACAGGCTCTGGAAACACCATATATTTT. Full variable domain (rest looked up from reference TRBV15 and TRBJ1-3): DAMVIQNPRYQVTQFGKPVTLSCSQTLNHNVMYWYQQKSSQAPKLLFHYYDKDFNNEADTPDNFQSRRPNTSFCFLDIRSPGLGDTAMYLCATSRDLTGSGNTIYFGEGSWLTVV.

This clone has more than one count but fewer than ten. The genes are TRBV2 and TRBJ2-4, with TRBD1 identical over 10 bases. This CDR3 has 12 amino acids. Germline V gene data show CDR1 as SNHLY and CDR2 as FYNNEI. Trimming took 7 bases from V and 7 from J; bases not matched to a gene: 1. The CDR3 sequence: CASMDRGNIQYF. DNA for the CDR3: TGTGCCAGCATGGACAGGGGGAACATTCAGTACTTC.

This chain connects TRBV18 to TRBJ2-3, with 9 nucleotides matching TRBD2. Germline V gives CDR1 KGHSH, CDR2 LQKENI. J lost 6 bases, V lost 4 bases, and 8 bases had no gene match. The CDR3 is 15 amino acids. The CDR3 spells CASSRAGGPSDTQYF. The CDR3 DNA reads TGTGCCAGCTCACGGGCGGGAGGGCCGTCGGATACGCAGTATTTT.

This clone was detected only once. J is TRBJ1-2 and V is TRBV28; 8 bases are a match to TRBD1. The V segment lost 8 bases and the J segment 13 bases; nucleotides outside the gene matches: 12. From germline, CDR1 is MDHEN and CDR2 SYDVKM. The CDR3 contains 12 residues. CDR3 nucleotides: TGTGCCAGCTTCCGAGACAGGGGTGGGGGCACCTTC. Protein product: CASFRDRGGGTF.

The gene calls are TRBV6-5 and TRBJ2-1; D is perhaps TRBD2 (5 bases). Per germline, CDR1 MNHEY and CDR2 SVGAGI. The V and J ends lost 5 bases and 3 bases respectively, with 11 bases between them. The CDR3 is 14 residues long. CDR3 loop: CASSARVYYNEQFF. For the CDR3, the DNA is TGTGCCAGCAGTGCGCGGGTCTACTACAATGAGCAGTTCTTC.

This chain links TRBV2 with TRBJ2-1; 7 bases align to TRBD2. The V gene end was trimmed by 7 bases and the J gene end by 4 bases; junction bases not matched to a gene: 10. This CDR3 contains 15 residues. CDR1 SNHLY and CDR2 FYNNEI come from the germline V gene. CDR3 in amino acids: CASKLELASYNEQFF. Written as DNA, the CDR3 is TGTGCCAGCAAACTGGAACTAGCGAGTTACAATGAGCAGTTCTTC.

This clone was observed a handful of times. V gene TRBV27 combines with J gene TRBJ2-7, with a tentative D call TRBD2 (6 bases). Trimming left V 0 bases short and J 0 bases short, with 9 bases between. This CDR3 spans 15 amino acids. In germline, CDR1 is MNHEY, CDR2 SMNVEV (reference sequence). For the CDR3, the DNA is TGTGCCAGCAGTTTATCCGTCGGGGGCTCCTACGAGCAGTACTTC. It translates to CASSLSVGGSYEQYF.

V usage is TRBV7-6 and J usage is TRBJ1-1; a possible D gene is TRBD1 (5 bases). Germline V gene sequence: CDR1 SGHVS, CDR2 FNYEAQ. The CDR3 covers 14 residues. V was pared by 6 bases and J by 3 bases, with 14 bases between. CDR3 bases: TGTGCCAGCAGTCCGGGGAGGGGTTACACTGAAGCTTTCTTT. Encoded protein: CASSPGRGYTEAFF.